This T cell receptor beta chain was captured by sequencing in a study of OX40 agonist ivuxolimab in advanced cancers. Regarding the research as a whole: Ivuxolimab was an agonistic, fully human IgG2 monoclonal antibody directed against OX40 (CD134), a costimulatory receptor. Intravenous ivuxolimab was administered to patients every 2 weeks at six dose levels: 0.01, 0.1, 0.3, 1.5, 3 and 10 mg/kg. Of the roughly 52 dose-escalation patients, hepatocellular carcinoma was present in some 19, melanoma in approximately 15, renal cell carcinoma in 9 and head and neck cancer in 9. The dose-escalation cohort was over 70% male with a mean age of approximately 59 years, ranging from roughly 20 to 80. Prior anti-PD-1, anti-PD-L1 or anti-CTLA-4 therapy was permitted, and 40% to 50% of dose-escalation patients had received checkpoint inhibitors. Partial responses occurred in three dose-escalation patients: two with cutaneous melanoma and one with hepatocellular carcinoma. The purpose of peripheral TCRbeta sequencing was to test whether ivuxolimab changed TCR sequence diversity and led to clonal T-cell expansion. The monotherapy dose-escalation portion (N of about 50 patients) of the phase I ivuxolimab trial is reported in the paper. Overall results and qualifications from the work: In partial responders in the 0.1-3.0 mg/kg groups, normalized peripheral clonal expansion was found to be among the lowest, especially among CD8+ T cells. On average, CD8+ T cells showed more expanded clones than CD4+ T cells after ivuxolimab. Low levels of normalized T-cell clonal expansion were also seen in some nonresponding patients. The antigen specificity of the clonally expanded peripheral T cells was not determined. Clonal expansion of both CD4+ and CD8+ blood T cells was observed from baseline to week 6 at doses 0.1 to 3.0 mg/kg.

To sequence the TCRbeta CDR3 region, genomic DNA was isolated from the sorted cells. TCRbeta CDR3 regions were sequenced using the immunoSEQ Assay. What TCRdb holds here is the immuneACCESS table cut down to in-frame rearrangements. Part of the clones is not present; checked against another copy, under half of the missing clones reflect an unresolved V gene, and the others are unexplained. This sample gives 85,000 to 100,000 clones in total; around nine tenths of them show up just once. The ten largest clones capture roughly 0.33% of the sample. About this clone: Its target antigen remains unknown. The junction differs from germline at one of its ends, possibly a read error.

Patients with autoimmune disease history or receiving systemic immunosuppression were excluded from the trial. Peripheral blood for TCR sequencing was collected from all dose cohorts at baseline, on cycle 4 day 1, and on cycle 7 day 1. Samples came from an open-label, multicenter, first-in-human phase I dose-escalation trial of ivuxolimab. The trial enrolled adults with locally advanced or metastatic head and neck squamous cell, hepatocellular, melanoma or renal cell carcinoma. CD4+ and CD8+ T cells were sorted separately from peripheral blood before TCR sequencing. The clonotype was recovered from an adult with an advanced solid tumor such as melanoma, head and neck, liver or kidney cancer. Sample: CD4+ or CD8+ T cells sorted from blood, taken in a trial of the OX40 agonist ivuxolimab.

Read as DNA, the sequence is TGTGCCAGCAGTTACTTGGACACCGGGGAGCTGTTTTTC. It encodes CASSYLDTGELFF. This chain joins TRBV6-5 to TRBJ2-2; the D gene is possibly TRBD1 or TRBD2, each agreeing over 5 bases. There are 13 amino acids in the CDR3, from cysteine to phenylalanine inclusive. Only CDR3 DNA remains: 39 bases, in frame from the first base. CDR1 and CDR2 are read off the germline V gene as MNHEY and SVGAGI.